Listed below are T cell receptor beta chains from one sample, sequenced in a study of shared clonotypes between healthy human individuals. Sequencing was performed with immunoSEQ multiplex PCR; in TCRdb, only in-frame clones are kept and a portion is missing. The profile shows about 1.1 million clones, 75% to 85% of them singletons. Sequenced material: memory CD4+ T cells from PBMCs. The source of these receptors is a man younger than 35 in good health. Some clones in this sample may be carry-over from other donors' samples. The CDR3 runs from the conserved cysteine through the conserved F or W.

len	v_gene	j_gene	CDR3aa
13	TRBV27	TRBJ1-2	CASSFLGSYGYTF
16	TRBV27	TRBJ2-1	CASSPQTGFSYNEQFF
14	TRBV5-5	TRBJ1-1	CASSQQGASTEAFF
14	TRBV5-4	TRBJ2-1	CASSSPGADNEQFF
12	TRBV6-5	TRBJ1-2	CASRTGDAGYTF
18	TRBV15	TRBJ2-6	CATSRGLAGVSGANVLTF
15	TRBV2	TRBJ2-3	CASRETGSPAASQYF
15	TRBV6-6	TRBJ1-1	CASSYSSGSGTEAFF
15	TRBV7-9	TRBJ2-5	CASSLGGWDGETQYF
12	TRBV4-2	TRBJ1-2	CASSQESYGYTF
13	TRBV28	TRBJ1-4	CASSPGYNEKLFF
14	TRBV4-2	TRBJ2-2	CASSQDGGSRELFF
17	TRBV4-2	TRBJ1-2	CASSQPSGTDLNYGYTF
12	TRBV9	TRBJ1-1	CASSPIPGSAFF
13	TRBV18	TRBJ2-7	CASSPARTGEQYF
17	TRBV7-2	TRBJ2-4	CASSPSKGADFKNIQYF
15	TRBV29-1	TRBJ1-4	CSVEDPGGKREKLFF
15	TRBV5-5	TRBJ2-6	CASSWTGDGANVLTF
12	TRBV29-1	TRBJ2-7	CSVTKGSYEQYF
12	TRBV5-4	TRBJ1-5	CASSLDRAQQHF